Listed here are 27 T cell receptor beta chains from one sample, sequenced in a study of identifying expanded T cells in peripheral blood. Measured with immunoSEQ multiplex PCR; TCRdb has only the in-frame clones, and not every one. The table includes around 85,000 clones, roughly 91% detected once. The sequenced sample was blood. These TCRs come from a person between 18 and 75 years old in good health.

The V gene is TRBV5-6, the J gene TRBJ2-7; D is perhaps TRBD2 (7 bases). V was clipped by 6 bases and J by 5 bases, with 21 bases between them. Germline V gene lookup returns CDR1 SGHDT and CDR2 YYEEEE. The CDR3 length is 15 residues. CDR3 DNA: TGTGCCAGCACTCCGTACGGGGGGCGCCCCGACGAGCAGTACTTC. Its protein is CASTPYGGRPDEQYF.

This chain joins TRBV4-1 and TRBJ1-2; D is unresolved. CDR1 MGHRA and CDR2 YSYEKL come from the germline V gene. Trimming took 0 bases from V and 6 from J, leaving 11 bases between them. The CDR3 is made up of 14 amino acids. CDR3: CASSQDNLLNGYTF. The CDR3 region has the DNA TGCGCCAGCAGCCAAGATAACCTCCTAAATGGCTACACCTTC.

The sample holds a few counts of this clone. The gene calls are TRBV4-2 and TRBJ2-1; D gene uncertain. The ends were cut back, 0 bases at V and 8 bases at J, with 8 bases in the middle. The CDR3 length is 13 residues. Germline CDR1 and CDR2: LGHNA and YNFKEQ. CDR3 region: CASSQESPDEQFF. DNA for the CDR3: TGTGCCAGCAGCCAAGAGAGTCCCGATGAGCAGTTCTTC.

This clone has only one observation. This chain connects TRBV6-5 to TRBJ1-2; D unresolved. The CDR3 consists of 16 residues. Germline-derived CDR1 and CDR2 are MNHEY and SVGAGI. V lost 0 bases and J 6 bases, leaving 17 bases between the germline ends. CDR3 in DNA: TGTGCCAGCAGTTACTCGAATATGGGAGGGATTAATGGCTACACCTTC. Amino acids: CASSYSNMGGINGYTF.

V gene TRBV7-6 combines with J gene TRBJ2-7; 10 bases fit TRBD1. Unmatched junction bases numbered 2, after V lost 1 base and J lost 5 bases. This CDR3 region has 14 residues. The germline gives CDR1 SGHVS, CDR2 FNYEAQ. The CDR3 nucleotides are TGTGCCAGCAGCTTAGGGACAGGGGGTCACGAGCAGTACTTC. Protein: CASSLGTGGHEQYF. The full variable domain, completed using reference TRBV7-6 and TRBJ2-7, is GAGVSQSPRYKVTKRGQDVALRCDPISGHVSLYWYRQALGQGPEFLTYFNYEAQQDKSGLPNDRFSAERPEGSISTLTIQRTEQRDSAMYRCASSLGTGGHEQYFGPGTRLTVT.

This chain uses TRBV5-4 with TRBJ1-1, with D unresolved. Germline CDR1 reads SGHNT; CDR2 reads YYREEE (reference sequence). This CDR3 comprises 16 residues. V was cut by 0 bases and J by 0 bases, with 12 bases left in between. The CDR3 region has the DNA TGTGCCAGCAGCTTGGCCTTTGGCCAGTTGAACACTGAAGCTTTCTTT. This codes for CASSLAFGQLNTEAFF.

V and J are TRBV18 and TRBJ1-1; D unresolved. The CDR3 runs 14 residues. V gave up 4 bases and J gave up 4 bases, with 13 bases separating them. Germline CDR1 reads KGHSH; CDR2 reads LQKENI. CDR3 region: CASSQEGAATEAFF. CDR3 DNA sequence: TGTGCCAGCTCACAGGAGGGCGCCGCCACTGAAGCTTTCTTT.

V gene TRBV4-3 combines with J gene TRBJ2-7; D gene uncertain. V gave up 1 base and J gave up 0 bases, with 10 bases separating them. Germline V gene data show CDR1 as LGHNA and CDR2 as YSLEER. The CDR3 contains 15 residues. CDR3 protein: CASSQGMVSSYEQYF. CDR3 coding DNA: TGCGCCAGCAGCCAAGGGATGGTCAGCTCCTACGAGCAGTACTTC.

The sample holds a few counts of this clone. The CDR3 nucleotides are TGTGCCAGCAGTGAAGGACGAGATCAGCCCCAGCATTTT. As protein: CASSEGRDQPQHF. This chain joins TRBV2 and TRBJ1-5; D gene uncertain. The CDR3 has 13 residues. Germline values: CDR1 SNHLY, CDR2 FYNNEI. V was trimmed by 1 base and J by 5 bases, leaving 6 bases between them.

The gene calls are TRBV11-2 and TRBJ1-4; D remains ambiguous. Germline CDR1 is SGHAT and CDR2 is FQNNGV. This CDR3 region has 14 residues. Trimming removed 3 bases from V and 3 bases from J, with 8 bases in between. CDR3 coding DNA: TGTGCCAGCAGCTTCTCGGGATCTAATGAAAAACTGTTTTTT. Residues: CASSFSGSNEKLFF.

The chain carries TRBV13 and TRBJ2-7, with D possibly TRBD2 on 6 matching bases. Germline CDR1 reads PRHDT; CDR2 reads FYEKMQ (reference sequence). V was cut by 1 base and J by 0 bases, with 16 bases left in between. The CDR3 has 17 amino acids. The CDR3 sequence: CASSLVSLGRSSYEQYF. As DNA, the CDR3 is TGTGCCAGCAGCTTAGTTTCGTTGGGGAGGTCCTCCTACGAGCAGTACTTC.

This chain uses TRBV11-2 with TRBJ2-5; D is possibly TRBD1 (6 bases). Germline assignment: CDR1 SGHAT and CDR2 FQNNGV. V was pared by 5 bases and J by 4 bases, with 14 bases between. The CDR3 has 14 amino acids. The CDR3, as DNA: TGTGCCAGCAGCCGGAGAGGGGGTAGAGAGACCCAGTACTTC. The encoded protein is CASSRRGGRETQYF.

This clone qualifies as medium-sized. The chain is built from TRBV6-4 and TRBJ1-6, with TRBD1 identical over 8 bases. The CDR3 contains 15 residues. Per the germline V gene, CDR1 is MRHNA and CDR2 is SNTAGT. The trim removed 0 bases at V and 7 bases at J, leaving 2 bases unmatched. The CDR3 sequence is CASSDSTGGNSPLHF. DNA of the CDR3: TGTGCCAGCAGTGACTCAACAGGGGGGAATTCACCCCTCCACTTT.

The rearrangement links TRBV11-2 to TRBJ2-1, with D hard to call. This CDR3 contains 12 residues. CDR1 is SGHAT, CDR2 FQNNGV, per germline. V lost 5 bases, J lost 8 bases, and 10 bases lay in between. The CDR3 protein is CASSPSYDEQFF. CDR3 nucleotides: TGTGCCAGCAGCCCGTCTTACGATGAGCAGTTCTTC.

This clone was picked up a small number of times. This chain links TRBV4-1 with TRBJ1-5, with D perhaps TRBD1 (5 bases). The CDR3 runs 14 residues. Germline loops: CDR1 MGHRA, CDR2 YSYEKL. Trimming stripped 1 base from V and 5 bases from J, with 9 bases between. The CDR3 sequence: CASSQARGHQPQHF. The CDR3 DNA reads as TGCGCCAGCAGCCAAGCCCGGGGCCATCAGCCCCAGCATTTT.

The CDR3 loop reads CASSGDSYEQYF. CDR3 in DNA: TGTGCCAGCAGTGGGGACAGCTACGAGCAGTACTTC. The gene calls are TRBV2 and TRBJ2-7; the match to TRBD1 covers 7 bases. The V segment lost 4 bases and the J segment 3 bases; nucleotides outside the gene matches: 0. This CDR3 comprises 12 residues. Germline CDR1 is SNHLY and CDR2 is FYNNEI.

The CDR3 here is CAAAKGGDQPQHF. The CDR3 DNA follows: TGTGCCGCAGCTAAGGGGGGAGATCAGCCCCAGCATTTT. The J gene is TRBJ1-5, the V gene TRBV2, with a weak D call TRBD1 (6 bases). The CDR3 has 13 residues. CDR1 is SNHLY and CDR2 is FYNNEI in the germline V gene. Between the trimmed V and J ends, which lost 11 bases and 5 bases, there was a span of 16 bases. The whole variable domain, filled in from reference TRBV2 and TRBJ1-5, reads EPEVTQTPSHQVTQMGQEVILRCVPISNHLYFYWYRQILGQKVEFLVSFYNNEISEKSEIFDDQFSVERPDGSNFTLKIRSTKLEDSAMYFCAAAKGGDQPQHFGDGTRLSIL.

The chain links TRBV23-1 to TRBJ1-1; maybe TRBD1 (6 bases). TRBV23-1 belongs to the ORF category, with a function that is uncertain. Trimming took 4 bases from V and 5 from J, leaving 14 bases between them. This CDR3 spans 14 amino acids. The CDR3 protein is CASSPVVDRTEAFF. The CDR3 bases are TGCGCCAGCAGTCCGGTGGTAGACAGGACTGAAGCTTTCTTT.

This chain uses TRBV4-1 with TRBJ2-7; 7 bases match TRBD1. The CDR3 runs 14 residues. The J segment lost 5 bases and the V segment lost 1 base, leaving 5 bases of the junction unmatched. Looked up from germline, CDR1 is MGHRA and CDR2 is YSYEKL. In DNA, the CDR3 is TGCGCCAGCAGCCAAGCGGACAGGACTCACGAGCAGTACTTC. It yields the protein CASSQADRTHEQYF.

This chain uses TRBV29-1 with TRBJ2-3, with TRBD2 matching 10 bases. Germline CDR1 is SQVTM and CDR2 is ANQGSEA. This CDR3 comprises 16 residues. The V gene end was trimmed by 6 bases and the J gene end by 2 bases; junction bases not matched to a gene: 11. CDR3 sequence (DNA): TGCAGCGTCGATCCGTCTAGCGGGGGATACACAGATACGCAGTATTTT. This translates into CSVDPSSGGYTDTQYF.

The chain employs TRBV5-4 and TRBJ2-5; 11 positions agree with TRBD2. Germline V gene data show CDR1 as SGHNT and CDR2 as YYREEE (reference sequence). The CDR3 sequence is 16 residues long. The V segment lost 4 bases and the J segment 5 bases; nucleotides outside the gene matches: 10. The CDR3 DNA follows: TGTGCCAGCAGCACACTAGCGGGGGCGCCGGGGGAGACCCAGTACTTC. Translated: CASSTLAGAPGETQYF. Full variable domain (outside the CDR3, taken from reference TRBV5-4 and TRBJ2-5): ETGVTQSPTHLIKTRGQQVTLRCSSQSGHNTVSWYQQALGQGPQFIFQYYREEENGRGNFPPRFSGLQFPNYSSELNVNALELDDSALYLCASSTLAGAPGETQYFGPGTRLLVL.

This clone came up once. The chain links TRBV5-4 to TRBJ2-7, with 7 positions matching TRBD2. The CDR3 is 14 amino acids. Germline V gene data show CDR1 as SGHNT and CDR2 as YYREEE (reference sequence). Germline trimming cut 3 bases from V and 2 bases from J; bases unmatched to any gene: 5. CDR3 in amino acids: CASSSKGLAYEQYF. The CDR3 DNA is TGTGCCAGCAGCTCTAAAGGACTAGCCTACGAGCAGTACTTC.

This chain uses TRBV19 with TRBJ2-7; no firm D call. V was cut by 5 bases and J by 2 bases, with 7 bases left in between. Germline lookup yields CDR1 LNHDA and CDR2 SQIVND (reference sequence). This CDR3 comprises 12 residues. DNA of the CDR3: TGTGCCAGTAGTGGTTATGCCTACGAGCAGTACTTC. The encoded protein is CASSGYAYEQYF.

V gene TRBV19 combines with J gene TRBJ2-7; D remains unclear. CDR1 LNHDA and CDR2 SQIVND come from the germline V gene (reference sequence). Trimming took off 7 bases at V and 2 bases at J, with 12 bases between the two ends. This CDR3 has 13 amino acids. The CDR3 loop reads CASTPGDPYEQYF. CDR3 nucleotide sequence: TGTGCCAGTACTCCCGGCGACCCCTACGAGCAGTACTTC.

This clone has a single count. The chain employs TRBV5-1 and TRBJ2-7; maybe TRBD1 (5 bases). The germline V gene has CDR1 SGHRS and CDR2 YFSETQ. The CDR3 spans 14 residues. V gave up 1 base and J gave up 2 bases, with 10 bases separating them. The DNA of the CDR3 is TGCGCCAGCAGCTTGTCGGTAGGGGCCTACGAGCAGTACTTC. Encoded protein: CASSLSVGAYEQYF.

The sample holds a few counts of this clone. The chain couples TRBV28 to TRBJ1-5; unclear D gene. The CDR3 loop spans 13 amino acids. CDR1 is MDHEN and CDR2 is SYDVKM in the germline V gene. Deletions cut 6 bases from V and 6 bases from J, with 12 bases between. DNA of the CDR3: TGTGCCAGCAGGACCGTAACGCTTCAGCCCCAGCATTTT. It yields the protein CASRTVTLQPQHF.

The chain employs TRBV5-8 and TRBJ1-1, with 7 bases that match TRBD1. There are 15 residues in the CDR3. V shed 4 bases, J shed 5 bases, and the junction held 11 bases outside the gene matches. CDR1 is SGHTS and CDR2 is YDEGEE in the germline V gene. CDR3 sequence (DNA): TGTGCCAGCAGCGGAACAGGGGCGCCGGGAACTGAAGCTTTCTTT. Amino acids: CASSGTGAPGTEAFF.